Presented here are 8 T cell receptor beta chains from one specimen sequenced in a study of shared clonotypes between healthy human individuals. Using immunoSEQ multiplex PCR, the repertoire was profiled, and TCRdb retains in-frame clones only, with some absent. Altogether about 2 million clones are present, about 95% being singletons, with the ten largest covering roughly 1.1%. Positive CCR7 selection of CD45RO-negative cells yielded the naive CD8 cells, and terminally differentiated effector memory CD45RA+ cells were excluded. The sample was naive CD8+ T cells sorted from blood. These receptors all stem from a man between 18 and 35 years old in good health.

The chain is built from TRBV6-5 and TRBJ2-2, with D possibly TRBD2 on 6 matching bases. Germline V CDR1 and CDR2: MNHEY, SVGAGI. The CDR3 has 16 amino acids. V was shortened by 0 bases and J by 4 bases, with 12 bases between the two germline ends. CDR3 DNA sequence: TGTGCCAGCAGTTACTCTACGGGAGAGGCCACCGGGGAGCTGTTTTTT. Its translation: CASSYSTGEATGELFF.

This chain links TRBV7-2 with TRBJ1-1; D not resolved. The V end was cut by 4 bases, the J end by 1 base, with 10 bases between. This CDR3 contains 14 residues. Germline CDR1 SGHTA, CDR2 FQGNSA. The CDR3 nucleotides are TGTGCCAGCAGCTCTTACGACGGGAACACTGAAGCTTTCTTT. It translates to CASSSYDGNTEAFF.

The chain has TRBV6-5 and TRBJ2-5; a weak D match, TRBD2 (5 bases). This CDR3 spans 12 amino acids. Germline V gene lookup returns CDR1 MNHEY and CDR2 SVGAGI. V shed 4 bases and J shed 7 bases, with 10 bases lying between them. This CDR3 is CASSSPAGTQYF. The CDR3, as DNA: TGTGCCAGCAGTTCCCCCGCGGGGACCCAGTACTTC.

This clone has a single count. This chain uses TRBV10-1 with TRBJ2-1, with unresolved D. The CDR3 consists of 16 residues. Trimming stripped 0 bases from V and 4 bases from J, with 13 bases between. The germline V gene has CDR1 WNHNN and CDR2 SYGVQD (reference sequence). CDR3 in DNA: TGCGCCAGCAGTGAGTCTCAAGGGCCGAAGTACAATGAGCAGTTCTTC. It is translated as CASSESQGPKYNEQFF.

The CDR3 reads CASSQDRTEGYEQYF. The CDR3, as DNA: TGCGCCAGCAGCCAAGATCGGACAGAGGGCTACGAGCAGTACTTC. The rearrangement links TRBV4-3 to TRBJ2-7, with D possibly being TRBD1 (6 bases). Germline loops: CDR1 LGHNA, CDR2 YSLEER. The ends were cut back, 0 bases at V and 3 bases at J, with 12 bases in the middle. CDR3 length: 15 amino acids.

This clone has a single count. The V and J genes are TRBV7-6 and TRBJ1-3; 10 bases line up with TRBD1. From germline, CDR1 is SGHVS and CDR2 FNYEAQ. V lost 4 bases to trimming and J lost 4 bases; unmatched junction nucleotides: 4. The CDR3 extends over 15 amino acids. CDR3 coding DNA: TGTGCCAGCAGCTCGGGACAGGGGTTGGGAAACACCATATATTTT. This sequence encodes CASSSGQGLGNTIYF.

The chain recombines TRBV2 with TRBJ2-3; TRBD2 might be the D (6 bases). The CDR3 contains 14 residues. Germline CDR1 is SNHLY and CDR2 is FYNNEI. This CDR3 is CVTARLDQPDTQYF. The CDR3 DNA is TGTGTTACAGCAAGACTAGATCAACCCGATACGCAGTATTTT.

This clone was seen just once. This rearrangement joins TRBV13 to TRBJ2-5; D perhaps matches TRBD2 (5 bases). The V end lost 3 bases, the J end lost 1 base, and 9 bases lay between the germline ends. The length of the CDR3 is 14 residues. Germline V gene data show CDR1 as PRHDT and CDR2 as FYEKMQ (reference sequence). CDR3 sequence reads: CASSLVGAQETQYF. The CDR3 region has the DNA TGTGCCAGCAGCTTGGTGGGAGCCCAAGAGACCCAGTACTTC.